This entry describes one T cell receptor beta chain. Its antigen remains unknown. This specimen comes from a study of T cells in Graves' hyperthyroidism and ophthalmopathy. The CDR3 is made up of 14 amino acids. Trimming shortened V by 2 bases and J by 4 bases, and 9 bases separated the two germline ends. Disease duration was under 3 months in the ophthalmopathy patients, who also had a Clinical Activity Score of at least 3 and a NOSPECS grade of at least 4. Study outcomes and limitations: The model foresaw ophthalmopathy a median approximately 6.3 months prior to onset.

The investigators amplified TCR beta CDR3 regions from RNA transcripts. When the TCR CDR3 underwent first-round RT-PCR, the HTBI primer set was used. TCRdb itself ran the multiplex PCR reads through MiXCR, one entry per CDR3 protein. The sample holds about half a million distinct CDR3 sequences, about 20% seen once. The source material was blood. The sequence was obtained from a man aged 35-49 years with Graves' ophthalmopathy. The chain links TRBV12-3 or TRBV12-4 to TRBJ1-3; the D is unclear. The CDR3 reads CASSLMGGGNTIYF. CDR3 DNA sequence: TGTGCCAGCAGTTTAATGGGCGGGGGAAACACCATATATTTT.